One sample yielded the 10 T cell receptor beta chains listed below, sequenced in a study of blood T cell repertoires in COVID-19. TCRdb's table, derived via immunoSEQ multiplex PCR, lists solely in-frame clones and lacks some. Here the sample spans more than 150,000 clones, roughly 90% being singletons. The sequencing input was peripheral blood. The source is a man aged 40-49 years with acute or convalescent COVID-19.

The chain couples TRBV27 to TRBJ1-5; 10 nucleotides match TRBD1. J gave up 7 bases and V 1 base, and 10 bases lay outside the gene matches. The CDR3 is 17 amino acids. Germline V gene sequence: CDR1 MNHEY, CDR2 SMNVEV (reference sequence). The chain's CDR3 is CASSLYGTGERGQPQHF. CDR3 nucleotides: TGTGCCAGCAGTTTATATGGGACAGGGGAGCGTGGGCAGCCCCAGCATTTT.

The rearrangement uses TRBV18 and TRBJ1-2; D is uncertain. V dropped 2 bases and J dropped 0 bases, with 10 bases sitting between them. The CDR3 is 15 amino acids. The V gene's germline CDR1 is KGHSH and CDR2 LQKENI. The CDR3 loop reads CASSPKREANYGYTF. The CDR3 DNA follows: TGTGCCAGCTCACCAAAGAGGGAAGCTAACTATGGCTACACCTTC. Filled out from reference TRBV18 and TRBJ1-2, the complete variable domain reads NAGVMQNPRHLVRRRGQEARLRCSPMKGHSHVYWYRQLPEEGLKFMVYLQKENIIDESGMPKERFSAEFPKEGPSILRIQQVVRGDSAAYFCASSPKREANYGYTFGSGTRLTVV.

V usage is TRBV10-3 and J usage is TRBJ2-7; 8 bases align to TRBD1. The CDR3 runs to 13 residues. V was pared by 3 bases and J by 3 bases, with 1 base of the junction left unmatched. From germline, CDR1 is ENHRY and CDR2 SYGVKD. The CDR3 bases are TGTGCCATCAGTGACGGACAGGGCTACGAGCAGTACTTC. Amino acids: CAISDGQGYEQYF.

The chain uses TRBV19 and TRBJ2-3; 7 nucleotides line up with TRBD2. CDR1 and CDR2 (germline): LNHDA, SQIVND (reference sequence). V dropped 5 bases and J dropped 6; count of bases not matched to a gene: 8. The CDR3 extends over 14 amino acids. CDR3 sequence reads: CASSYGGKSDTQYF. The DNA for the CDR3 is TGTGCCAGTAGTTACGGGGGGAAATCGGATACGCAGTATTTT.

This clone was found once. A read error may account for a junction end that differs from germline. This sequence joins TRBV19 and TRBJ1-1; D ambiguous. This CDR3 contains 15 residues. CDR1 and CDR2 (germline): LNHDA, SQIVND (reference sequence). Here the CDR3 DNA reads TGTGCCAGTCGTATCCCGGGAGGGAGTAACACTGAAGCTTTCTTT. Amino acid sequence: CASRIPGGSNTEAFF.

The chain couples TRBV4-2 to TRBJ2-7; perhaps TRBD2 as D (6 bases). Germline V gene data show CDR1 as LGHNA and CDR2 as YNFKEQ. V dropped 3 bases and J dropped 4 bases, with 10 bases sitting between them. The CDR3 runs to 13 residues. The CDR3 DNA sequence: TGTGCCAGCAGCCAGGGACTGGTTTACGAGCAGTACTTC. Protein sequence: CASSQGLVYEQYF.

The rearrangement links TRBV18 to TRBJ1-2; TRBD1 matches 9 bases. V gave up 2 bases and J gave up 7 bases; unmatched junction bases: 8. Germline V gene lookup returns CDR1 KGHSH and CDR2 LQKENI. This CDR3 is 15 amino acids long. The CDR3: CASSPKTGGISGYTF. In nucleotides, the CDR3 is TGTGCCAGCTCACCAAAGACAGGGGGGATTTCTGGCTACACCTTC.

This chain uses TRBV10-3 with TRBJ2-3; 7 bases match TRBD1. The V and J ends lost 6 bases and 9 bases, in that order; junction bases with no gene match: 18. This CDR3 comprises 16 residues. Germline CDR1 and CDR2: ENHRY and SYGVKD. CDR3 region: CAISNPVGQVTGTQYF. The CDR3 DNA reads TGTGCCATCAGCAATCCCGTAGGACAGGTTACGGGCACGCAGTATTTT.

The V and J genes are TRBV24-1 and TRBJ1-1, with 7 bases lining up with TRBD1. CDR3 length: 15 residues. CDR1 is KGHDR, CDR2 SFDVKD, per germline. V shed 2 bases and J 1 base; nucleotides not matched to a gene: 3. CDR3 protein: CATSDSGTANTEAFF. As DNA, the CDR3 is TGTGCCACCAGTGATTCCGGGACAGCGAACACTGAAGCTTTCTTT.

The chain links TRBV7-8 to TRBJ2-2; 12 nucleotides align to TRBD2. The CDR3 has 15 amino acids. V lost 8 bases, J lost 6 bases, and 7 bases stayed unmatched. CDR1 is SGHVS, CDR2 FQNEAQ, per germline. CDR3 bases: TGTGCCAGCGCCCCTAGCGGGGGGGCCCCCGGGGAGCTGTTTTTT. As protein: CASAPSGGAPGELFF.